The 27 T cell receptor beta chains in this list originate from one sample, sequenced in a study of T-cell reconstitution after alpha-beta-depleted transplantation in children. TCRbeta library construction was performed incorporating unique molecular identifiers. TCRdb ran MiXCR on the PCR reads and lists one entry per CDR3 protein. The repertoire holds fewer than 550,000 distinct CDR3 sequences, with about an eighth as singletons. The material sequenced was PBMCs, mostly from graft donor cells, taken 180 days after TCRalphabeta/CD19-depleted stem cell transplant. The receptors stem from a female patient aged 2-9 years who had a stem cell transplant for aplastic anemia, so the T cells may come from the graft donor.

This clonotype showed up just once. The V and J genes are TRBV29-1 and TRBJ2-1; no reliable D call. The CDR3 has 13 amino acids. Germline values: CDR1 SQVTM, CDR2 ANQGSEA. Trimming pared 5 bases from V and 0 bases from J, leaving 8 bases between. CDR3 in amino acids: CSVFWSSYNEQFF. The CDR3 DNA is TGCAGCGTTTTCTGGAGCTCCTACAATGAGCAGTTCTTC.

This clonotype was picked up many times. The chain recombines TRBV19 with TRBJ2-1; D remains unclear. Germline CDR1 LNHDA, CDR2 SQIVND (reference sequence). Trimming took 6 bases from V and 4 from J, leaving 16 bases between them. The CDR3 runs 15 residues. The CDR3 here is CASRDLLYGYNEQFF. The CDR3 nucleotides read TGTGCCAGTAGGGACCTCCTCTATGGATACAATGAGCAGTTCTTC.

The chain uses TRBV7-2 and TRBJ2-5, with 11 nucleotides matching TRBD2. Trimming cost V 4 bases and J 0 bases; bases outside gene matches: 7. This CDR3 has 17 amino acids. CDR1 is SGHTA, CDR2 FQGNSA, per germline. Here the CDR3 DNA reads TGTGCCAGCAGCTCCGCCGGGACTAGCGGTAACCAAGAGACCCAGTACTTC. Translating gives CASSSAGTSGNQETQYF.

In its sample, this clonotype was seen many times. This rearrangement joins TRBV5-1 to TRBJ2-3; TRBD2 matches at 8 bases. Germline V lookup: CDR1 SGHRS, CDR2 YFSETQ. The CDR3 has 15 residues. The V segment lost 4 bases and the J segment 5 bases; nucleotides outside the gene matches: 9. The chain's CDR3 is CASSPDGRAEDTQYF. CDR3 nucleotide sequence: TGCGCCAGCAGCCCCGACGGGAGGGCCGAAGATACGCAGTATTTT.

This clonotype was found a few times. V is TRBV20-1 and J is TRBJ1-2; D gene unclear. Trimming pared 5 bases from V and 1 base from J, leaving 8 bases between. There are 12 residues in the CDR3. The germline gives CDR1 DFQATT, CDR2 SNEGSKA (reference sequence). CDR3 amino acids: CSAWFLNYGYTF. The CDR3 nucleotides read TGCAGTGCTTGGTTTCTTAACTATGGCTACACCTTC.

J is TRBJ1-5 and V is TRBV12-3 or TRBV12-4, with D possibly matching TRBD1 (6 bases). The CDR3 is made up of 17 amino acids. V dropped 1 base and J dropped 0 bases, with 13 bases sitting between them. CDR3: CASSLVRQVYSNQPQHF. CDR3 bases: TGTGCCAGCAGTTTAGTCCGACAGGTTTATAGCAATCAGCCCCAGCATTTT.

This clonotype came up many times. V and J are TRBV4-3 and TRBJ2-3; D possibly corresponds to TRBD2 (6 bases). The germline gives CDR1 LGHNA, CDR2 YSLEER. The V end lost 0 bases, the J end lost 6 bases, and 13 bases lay between the germline ends. The CDR3 sequence is 15 residues long. The DNA of the CDR3 is TGCGCCAGCAGCCAAGATGGCGGGGTGGCGGATACGCAGTATTTT. Translated: CASSQDGGVADTQYF.

This clonotype occurred many times. The chain employs TRBV29-1 and TRBJ2-1; D unresolved. Per the germline V gene, CDR1 is SQVTM and CDR2 is ANQGSEA. This CDR3 comprises 15 residues. Trimming left V 3 bases short and J 2 bases short, with 14 bases between. The DNA for the CDR3 is TGCAGCGTTGACCCCCGAGCAGGTGCCTACAATGAGCAGTTCTTC. Its protein is CSVDPRAGAYNEQFF.

This chain joins TRBV18 and TRBJ1-2, with a tentative D call TRBD1 (6 bases). The germline CDR1 and CDR2 sequences are KGHSH and LQKENI. This CDR3 contains 17 residues. The ends were cut back, 2 bases at V and 4 bases at J, with 20 bases in the middle. The chain's CDR3 is CASSPNPKGVLTYGYTF. The CDR3 bases are TGTGCCAGCTCACCAAATCCTAAGGGGGTTCTAACCTATGGCTACACCTTC.

This chain joins TRBV2 and TRBJ2-7; TRBD2 might be the D (6 bases). Trimming took off 3 bases at V and 3 bases at J, with 18 bases between the two ends. The CDR3 is 16 residues long. CDR1 and CDR2 from the germline V gene are SNHLY and FYNNEI. Here the CDR3 DNA reads TGTGCCAGCAGTGACCCACGGCTTAGCGGTGACTACGAGCAGTACGTC. This gives the protein CASSDPRLSGDYEQYV.

This clonotype appeared a few times. The CDR3 spells CAWSVGQGIDTQYF. DNA for the CDR3: TGTGCCTGGAGTGTCGGACAGGGCATCGATACGCAGTATTTT. This sequence joins TRBV30 and TRBJ2-3; 8 bases are a match to TRBD1. Per the germline V gene, CDR1 is GTSNPN and CDR2 is SVGIG (reference sequence). The CDR3 loop spans 14 amino acids. The V segment lost 0 bases and the J segment 6 bases; nucleotides outside the gene matches: 5.

This chain links TRBV7-9 with TRBJ2-5; D is ambiguous. The CDR3 has 15 residues. CDR1 and CDR2 from the germline V gene are SEHNR and FQNEAQ (reference sequence). Trimming took 4 bases from V and 2 from J, leaving 14 bases between them. The DNA of the CDR3 is TGTGCCAGCAGCTCGAGCGCTTTGGAGCAAGAGACCCAGTACTTC. It translates to CASSSSALEQETQYF.

This clonotype was counted ten times or more. The V gene is TRBV15, the J gene TRBJ2-3; TRBD2 agrees at 7 bases. Unmatched junction bases numbered 10, after V lost 3 bases and J lost 4 bases. The V gene's germline CDR1 is LNHNV and CDR2 YYDKDF (reference sequence). CDR3 length: 16 amino acids. The CDR3 region is CATSRRGGSRPDTQYF. Written as DNA, the CDR3 is TGTGCCACCAGCAGGAGGGGAGGGAGTCGGCCAGATACGCAGTATTTT.

The V gene is TRBV12-3 or TRBV12-4, the J gene TRBJ2-1; D not certain. The V gene lost 2 bases and the J gene lost 6 bases, with 14 bases spanning the gap. CDR3 size: 15 residues. The CDR3 region is CASSLRTAPGNEQFF. CDR3 bases: TGTGCCAGCAGTTTACGGACCGCTCCTGGCAATGAGCAGTTCTTC.

This clonotype was observed a handful of times. The J gene is TRBJ1-2, the V gene TRBV4-1; a weak D match, TRBD1 (6 bases). V lost 0 bases and J 5 bases, leaving 16 bases between the germline ends. The CDR3 is 16 residues long. From germline, CDR1 is MGHRA and CDR2 YSYEKL. The CDR3, as DNA: TGCGCCAGCAGCCAAGATCTTATCGGGGGGCGATATGGCTACACCTTC. Its protein product is CASSQDLIGGRYGYTF.

This chain links TRBV24-1 with TRBJ2-1; 10 nucleotides match TRBD2. CDR3 length: 19 residues. The junction had 7 bases not matched to a gene; V was cut back by 0 bases and J by 0 bases. In germline, CDR1 is KGHDR, CDR2 SFDVKD. The CDR3 reads CATSDLQGPSGSSYNEQFF. DNA for the CDR3: TGTGCCACCAGTGATTTGCAAGGCCCTAGCGGGAGCTCCTACAATGAGCAGTTCTTC.

This clonotype was recorded at least ten times. The chain carries TRBV27 and TRBJ1-4; 7 bases map to TRBD1. Trimming took 10 bases from V and 7 from J; bases not matched to a gene: 9. The germline CDR1 and CDR2 sequences are MNHEY and SMNVEV (reference sequence). This CDR3 has 13 amino acids. The CDR3 DNA reads as TGTGCCACCTCGAGCAGGGGGGTTGAAAAACTGTTTTTT. Amino acid sequence: CATSSRGVEKLFF.

The table lists this clonotype with many counts. The chain uses TRBV12-3 or TRBV12-4 and TRBJ2-7; D remains unclear. CDR3 length: 13 amino acids. Trimming removed 1 base from V and 6 bases from J, with 10 bases in between. The CDR3 bases are TGTGCCAGCAGTTTAGGGCAGGACCTCGAGCAGTACGTC. Its protein product is CASSLGQDLEQYV.

A remark on this clonotype: A much bigger clone sits one base away, suggesting this may be a read error. This chain connects TRBV7-8 to TRBJ1-5; 7 bases line up with TRBD1. Germline V lookup: CDR1 SGHVS, CDR2 FQNEAQ. The trim removed 7 bases at V and 11 bases at J, leaving 14 bases unmatched. The CDR3 has 14 amino acids. CDR3 region: CASTPGGRGTAQHF. In nucleotides, the CDR3 is TGTGCCAGCACCCCAGGGGGGAGGGGTACGGCCCAGCATTTT.

The chain has TRBV5-1 and TRBJ2-7, with unresolved D. V lost 4 bases, J lost 2 bases, and 10 bases lay in between. Germline CDR1 SGHRS, CDR2 YFSETQ. CDR3 length: 13 residues. The CDR3 here is CASSPEGPYEQYF. In DNA form, the CDR3 reads TGCGCCAGCAGCCCTGAAGGTCCCTACGAGCAGTACTTC.

The chain couples TRBV4-2 to TRBJ1-2; D not certain. CDR3 length: 16 amino acids. The germline V and J ends were trimmed by 3 bases and 0 bases, with 14 bases remaining between them. In germline, CDR1 is LGHNA, CDR2 YNFKEQ. The CDR3 region is CASSQIAGRANYGYTF. In nucleotides, the CDR3 is TGTGCCAGCAGCCAGATAGCAGGCCGAGCTAACTATGGCTACACCTTC.

This clonotype was observed many times. J is TRBJ1-1 and V is TRBV7-2; 7 nucleotides agree with TRBD1. The CDR3 sequence is 15 residues long. Germline lookup yields CDR1 SGHTA and CDR2 FQGNSA. Trimming cost V 5 bases and J 1 base; bases outside gene matches: 7. The CDR3 sequence: CASSPRRTGNTEAFF. CDR3 nucleotide sequence: TGTGCCAGCAGCCCCCGTCGGACAGGGAACACTGAAGCTTTCTTT.

Only a few counts were recorded for this clonotype. This CDR3 is CASSWSGNTGELFF. The CDR3 DNA is TGTGCCAGCAGCTGGAGCGGTAACACCGGGGAGCTGTTTTTT. This rearrangement joins TRBV2 to TRBJ2-2; a possible D gene is TRBD2 (5 bases). The V gene's germline CDR1 is SNHLY and CDR2 FYNNEI. The V and J ends lost 6 bases and 2 bases respectively, with 10 bases between them. CDR3 length: 14 residues.

The V and J genes are TRBV7-2 and TRBJ1-3; maybe TRBD1 (5 bases). Per germline, CDR1 SGHTA and CDR2 FQGNSA. Trimming pared 5 bases from V and 0 bases from J, leaving 11 bases between. This CDR3 has 15 amino acids. CDR3 loop: CASSPRTNSGNTIYF. CDR3 DNA sequence: TGTGCCAGCAGCCCCAGGACAAACTCTGGAAACACCATATATTTT. Supplemented by reference TRBV7-2 and TRBJ1-3, the full variable domain reads GAGVSQSPSNKVTEKGKDVELRCDPISGHTALYWYRQSLGQGLEFLIYFQGNSAPDKSGLPSDRFSAERTGGSVSTLTIQRTQQEDSAVYLCASSPRTNSGNTIYFGEGSWLTVV.

This clonotype was recorded a few times. The rearrangement links TRBV10-3 to TRBJ2-7, with 10 positions matching TRBD2. Germline lookup yields CDR1 ENHRY and CDR2 SYGVKD. The CDR3 loop spans 15 amino acids. With V trimmed by 2 bases and J by 3 bases, 4 bases remained unmatched. The CDR3 loop reads CAISEAGTSDYEQYF. The DNA for the CDR3 is TGTGCCATCAGTGAGGCCGGGACTAGCGACTACGAGCAGTACTTC.

This clonotype has a handful of counts. The chain uses TRBV13 and TRBJ2-7; 8 bases fit TRBD2. The germline V gene encodes CDR1 PRHDT and CDR2 FYEKMQ (reference sequence). J lost 5 bases, V lost 5 bases, and 23 bases had no gene match. CDR3 length: 19 amino acids. The CDR3 protein is CASSDPPRNAGGPRDEQYF. CDR3 coding DNA: TGTGCCAGCAGCGATCCTCCCCGTAATGCGGGAGGCCCTCGAGACGAGCAGTACTTC. The full variable domain, its missing parts supplied by reference TRBV13 and TRBJ2-7, is AAGVIQSPRHLIKEKRETATLKCYPIPRHDTVYWYQQGPGQDPQFLISFYEKMQSDKGSIPDRFSAQQFSDYHSELNMSSLELGDSALYFCASSDPPRNAGGPRDEQYFGPGTRLTVT.

This clonotype was seen a few times. The chain recombines TRBV7-9 with TRBJ2-3, with TRBD2 as a possible D gene (6 bases). The CDR3 extends over 15 amino acids. CDR1 and CDR2 (germline): SEHNR, FQNEAQ (reference sequence). The V and J ends lost 5 bases and 5 bases respectively, with 17 bases between them. DNA for the CDR3: TGTGCCAGCAGCCCACCGGACTCGGAGGGAGATACGCAGTATTTT. It is translated as CASSPPDSEGDTQYF.